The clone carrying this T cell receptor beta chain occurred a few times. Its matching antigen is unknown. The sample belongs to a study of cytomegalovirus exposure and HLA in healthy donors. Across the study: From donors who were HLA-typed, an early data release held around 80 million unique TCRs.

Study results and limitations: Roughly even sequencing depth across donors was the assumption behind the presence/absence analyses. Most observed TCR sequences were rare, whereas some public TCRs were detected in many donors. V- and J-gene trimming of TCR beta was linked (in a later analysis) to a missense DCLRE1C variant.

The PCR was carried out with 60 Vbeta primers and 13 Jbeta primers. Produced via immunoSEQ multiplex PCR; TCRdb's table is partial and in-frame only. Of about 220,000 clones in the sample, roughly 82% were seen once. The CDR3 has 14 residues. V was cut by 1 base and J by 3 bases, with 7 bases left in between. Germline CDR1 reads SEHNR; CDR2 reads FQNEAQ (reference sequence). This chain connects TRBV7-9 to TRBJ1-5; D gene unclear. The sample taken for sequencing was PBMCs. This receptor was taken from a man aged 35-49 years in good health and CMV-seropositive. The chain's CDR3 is CASSLGLPNQPQHF. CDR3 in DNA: TGTGCCAGCAGCTTAGGGCTTCCCAATCAGCCCCAGCATTTT.